This T cell receptor beta chain was sequenced for a study of Graves' ophthalmopathy and Graves' hyperthyroidism. Losses at the gene ends were 1 base for V and 5 bases for J; bases not matched to a gene: 8. Per the germline V gene, CDR1 is SEHNR and CDR2 is FQNEAQ (reference sequence). The CDR3 loop spans 16 amino acids. Concerning this clonotype: Its target is unknown.

Patients were diagnosed from clinical symptoms, serum thyroxine, TRAb, thyroid ultrasound and orbital computed tomography. Findings and caveats of the study: Blood samples also showed most expanded thyroid clonotypes exceeding 0.001 frequency.

The study amplified TCR beta CDR3 regions using RNA transcripts. RT-PCR in the first round used HTBI primers; a second-round multiplex PCR followed. Each CDR3 protein is one row after TCRdb ran MiXCR on the multiplex PCR reads. Altogether about 640,000 distinct CDR3 sequences are present, under 50% being singletons, with the ten largest covering more than 2.5%. The V call is TRBV7-9, the J call TRBJ2-5, with 9 bases fitting TRBD1. The receptor's source is an adult man with Graves' ophthalmopathy. Source material: peripheral blood. CDR3: CASSLDISGQGETQYF. The CDR3 bases are TGTGCCAGCAGCTTAGATATCTCGGGACAGGGCGAGACCCAGTACTTC.